Below are 13 T cell receptor beta chains sequenced from a single sample in a study of blood T cells in healthy people across ages. Through a sample-barcoded 5' primer and a J-beta primer mix, a second PCR was run for roughly 7 to 11 cycles. TCRdb called the 5' RACE reads again in MiXCR, with one record for every CDR3 protein. The repertoire consists of 1,500,000 or so distinct CDR3 sequences, with approximately 60% occurring once and the leading ten covering approximately 7%. The sequencing sample was made of blood. The source is a man younger than 30 in good health.

The chain joins TRBV4-2 to TRBJ1-4; D is uncertain. The CDR3 runs 14 residues. V lost 3 bases and J 0 bases, leaving 5 bases between the germline ends. CDR1 LGHNA and CDR2 YNFKEQ come from the germline V gene. CDR3 in DNA: TGTGCCAGCAGCCAGGTATCAACTAATGAAAAACTGTTTTTT. Translated, it gives CASSQVSTNEKLFF.

V usage is TRBV6-2 or TRBV6-3 and J usage is TRBJ1-1; D not certain. The CDR3 spans 16 residues. The V end was cut by 2 bases, the J end by 1 base, with 14 bases between. In germline, CDR1 is MNHEY, CDR2 SVGEGT. The chain's CDR3 is CASSYPRPGKNTEAFF. CDR3 bases: TGTGCCAGCAGTTACCCCAGACCTGGCAAGAACACTGAAGCTTTCTTT.

The V and J genes are TRBV9 and TRBJ2-4; D possibly corresponds to TRBD2 (5 bases). The DNA end is a closer match to TRBJ2-7, so the J assignment may be wrong. Germline assignment: CDR1 SGDLS and CDR2 YYNGEE. The CDR3 contains 14 residues. The CDR3 nucleotides are TGTGCCAGCAGCGTAGGTGCAAGGAGGTACGAGCAGTACTTC. It is translated as CASSVGARRYEQYF.

This clonotype came up a few times. V usage is TRBV10-2 and J usage is TRBJ1-5; D remains unclear. The germline CDR1 and CDR2 sequences are WSHSY and SAAADI. The CDR3 consists of 15 residues. Trimming shortened V by 6 bases and J by 0 bases, and 12 bases separated the two germline ends. The chain's CDR3 is CASSLEVYSNQPQHF. As DNA, the CDR3 is TGCGCCAGCAGCTTAGAAGTGTATAGCAATCAGCCCCAGCATTTT.

The sample holds a few counts of this clonotype. The chain recombines TRBV7-6 with TRBJ2-3; D ambiguous. Deletions cut 1 base from V and 6 bases from J, with 11 bases between. CDR3 length: 14 amino acids. The V gene's germline CDR1 is SGHVS and CDR2 FNYEAQ. The DNA of the CDR3 is TGTGCCAGCAGCTTAGGTCTCGGCCAGGATACGCAGTATTTT. Residues: CASSLGLGQDTQYF.

The chain employs TRBV14 and TRBJ2-7, with a tentative D call TRBD2 (6 bases). Germline CDR1 SGHDN, CDR2 FVKESK. V shed 4 bases and J shed 3 bases, with 22 bases lying between them. This CDR3 has 17 amino acids. For the CDR3, the DNA is TGTGCCAGCAGCCGGATTACTAGTTCGCGCGGGGACTACGAGCAGTACTTC. Protein product: CASSRITSSRGDYEQYF.

This chain joins TRBV18 and TRBJ2-7, with D unclear. The CDR3 runs 13 residues. V lost 3 bases, J lost 6 bases, and 12 bases lay in between. Germline lookup yields CDR1 KGHSH and CDR2 LQKENI. CDR3 residues: CASSPSQSGEQYF. The DNA of the CDR3 is TGTGCCAGCTCACCTTCCCAATCGGGCGAGCAGTACTTC.

This clonotype has just a few counts. The CDR3 nucleotides are TGTGCCAGCAGCCTTTCTCCGGGACTAGCGGGAGGGGCCAATGAGCAGTTCTTC. Translating gives CASSLSPGLAGGANEQFF. This chain connects TRBV4-2 to TRBJ2-1, with 16 nucleotides matching TRBD2. Germline V gene data show CDR1 as LGHNA and CDR2 as YNFKEQ. The CDR3 loop spans 18 amino acids. The V segment lost 4 bases and the J segment 6 bases; nucleotides outside the gene matches: 9.

This sequence joins TRBV14 and TRBJ2-5; 8 bases line up with TRBD1. V shed 2 bases, J shed 5 bases, and the junction held 4 bases outside the gene matches. Germline CDR1 is SGHDN and CDR2 is FVKESK. The CDR3 has 14 residues. The CDR3 coding sequence is TGTGCCAGCAGCCAATGGACAGGGCGGGAGACCCAGTACTTC. As protein: CASSQWTGRETQYF.

The gene calls are TRBV4-3 and TRBJ1-1; D ambiguous. Germline loops: CDR1 LGHNA, CDR2 YSLEER. Trimming left V 5 bases short and J 5 bases short, with 12 bases between. The CDR3 runs to 13 residues. CDR3 region: CASSLERRTEAFF. CDR3 sequence (DNA): TGCGCCAGCAGCTTAGAGCGGAGAACTGAAGCTTTCTTT.

The count of this clonotype is one. The chain has TRBV4-2 and TRBJ2-1; possibly TRBD2 for D (5 bases). V shed 4 bases and J shed 6 bases, with 13 bases lying between them. CDR1 and CDR2 (germline): LGHNA, YNFKEQ. There are 14 residues in the CDR3. The DNA for the CDR3 is TGTGCCAGCAGCCCTCGGGATTCCCTCAATGAGCAGTTCTTC. Its protein is CASSPRDSLNEQFF.

The chain uses TRBV25-1 and TRBJ2-1, with 15 bases lining up with TRBD2. This CDR3 region has 16 residues. CDR1 and CDR2 from the germline V gene are MGHDK and SYGVNS. Trimming cost V 7 bases and J 3 bases; bases outside gene matches: 4. DNA of the CDR3: TGTGCCAGCACTGGGACTAGCGGGAGGAACTACAATGAGCAGTTCTTC. Its translation is CASTGTSGRNYNEQFF.

The rearrangement links TRBV20-1 to TRBJ1-5; the match to TRBD1 covers 8 bases. This CDR3 is built from 17 residues. The V segment lost 2 bases and the J segment 3 bases; nucleotides outside the gene matches: 12. In germline, CDR1 is DFQATT, CDR2 SNEGSKA (reference sequence). CDR3 bases: TGCAGTGCTAGACCCCGGATCGGGACAGGCTACAATCAGCCCCAGCATTTT. This encodes CSARPRIGTGYNQPQHF.